This paragraph covers one T cell receptor (beta chain) sequence. The antigen is not known. V lost 6 bases to trimming and J lost 4 bases; unmatched junction nucleotides: 15. Germline CDR1 and CDR2: MDHEN and SYDVKM. The CDR3 length is 17 residues. PCR primers comprised 60 Vbeta and 13 Jbeta primers. The table came from immunoSEQ multiplex PCR; TCRdb's copy has only in-frame clones and leaves some out. The sample includes around 100,000 clones, approximately 85% seen only once; the top ten take approximately 3.6%. This sample was included in a study of cytomegalovirus exposure and HLA in healthy donors. Study results and caveats: Cytomegalovirus status was reportedly diagnosed by the classifier with high sensitivity and specificity. Roughly uniform sequencing depth across donors was assumed, possibly incorrectly.

It was healthy bone marrow donors who served as donors. The chain combines TRBV28 with TRBJ1-5, with 7 bases fitting TRBD1. The sequenced sample was PBMCs. The source of this sequence is a man aged 25-40 years in good health and CMV-seronegative. Here the CDR3 DNA reads TGTGCCAGCAGGTCTACCGGCCGGGACAGTCCTAATCAGCCCCAGCATTTT. This sequence encodes CASRSTGRDSPNQPQHF.